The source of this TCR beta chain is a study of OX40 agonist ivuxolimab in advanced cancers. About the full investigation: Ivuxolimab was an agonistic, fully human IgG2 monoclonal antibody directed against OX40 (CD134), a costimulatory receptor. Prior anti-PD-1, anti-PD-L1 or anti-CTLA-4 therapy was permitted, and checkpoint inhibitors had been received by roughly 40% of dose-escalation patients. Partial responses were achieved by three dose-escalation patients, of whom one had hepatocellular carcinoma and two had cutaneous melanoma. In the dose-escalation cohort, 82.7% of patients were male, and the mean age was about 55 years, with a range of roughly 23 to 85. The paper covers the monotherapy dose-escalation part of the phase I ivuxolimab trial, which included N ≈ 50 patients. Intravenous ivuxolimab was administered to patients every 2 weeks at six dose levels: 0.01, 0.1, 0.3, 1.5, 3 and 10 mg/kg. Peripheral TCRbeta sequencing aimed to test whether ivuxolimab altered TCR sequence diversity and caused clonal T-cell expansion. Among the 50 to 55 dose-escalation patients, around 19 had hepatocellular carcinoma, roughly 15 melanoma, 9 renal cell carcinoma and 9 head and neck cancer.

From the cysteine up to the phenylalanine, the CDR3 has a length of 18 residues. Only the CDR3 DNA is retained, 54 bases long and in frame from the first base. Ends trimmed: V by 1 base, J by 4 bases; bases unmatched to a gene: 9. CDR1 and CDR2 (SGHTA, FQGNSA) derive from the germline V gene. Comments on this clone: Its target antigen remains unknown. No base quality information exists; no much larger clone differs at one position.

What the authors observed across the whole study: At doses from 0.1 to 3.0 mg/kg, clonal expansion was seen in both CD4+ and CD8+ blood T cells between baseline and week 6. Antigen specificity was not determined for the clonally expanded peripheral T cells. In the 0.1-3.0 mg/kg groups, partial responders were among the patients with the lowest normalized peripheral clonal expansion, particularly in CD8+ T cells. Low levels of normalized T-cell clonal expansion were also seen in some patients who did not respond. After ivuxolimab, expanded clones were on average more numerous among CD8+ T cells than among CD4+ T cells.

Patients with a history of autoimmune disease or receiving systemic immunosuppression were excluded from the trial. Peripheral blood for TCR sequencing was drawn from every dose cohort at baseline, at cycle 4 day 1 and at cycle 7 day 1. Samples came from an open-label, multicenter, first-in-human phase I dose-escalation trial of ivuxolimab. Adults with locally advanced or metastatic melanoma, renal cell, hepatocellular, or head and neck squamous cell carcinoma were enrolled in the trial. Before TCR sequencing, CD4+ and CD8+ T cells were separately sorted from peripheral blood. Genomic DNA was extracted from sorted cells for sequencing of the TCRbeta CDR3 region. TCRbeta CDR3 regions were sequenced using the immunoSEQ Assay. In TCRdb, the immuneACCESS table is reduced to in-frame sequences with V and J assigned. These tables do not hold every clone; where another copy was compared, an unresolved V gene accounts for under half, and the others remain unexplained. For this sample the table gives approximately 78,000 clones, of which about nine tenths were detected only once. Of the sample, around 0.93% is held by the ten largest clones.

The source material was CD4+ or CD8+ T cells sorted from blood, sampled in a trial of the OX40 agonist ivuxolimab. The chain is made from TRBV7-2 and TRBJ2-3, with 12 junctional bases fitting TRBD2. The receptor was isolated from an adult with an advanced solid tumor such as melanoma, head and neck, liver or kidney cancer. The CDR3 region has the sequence CASSLEASGGASSDTQYF. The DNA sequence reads TGTGCCAGCAGCTTAGAGGCTAGCGGGGGGGCCTCGTCAGATACGCAGTATTTT.